This TCR beta chain appears in the sequencing data of a study of shared clonotypes between healthy human individuals. Study conclusions and caveats: The authors expected sequencing depth to affect clonotype sharing among donors. The sole specimen, blood, was sampled, and tissue repertoires likely differ.

The healthy adult donors were HIV-negative and reported no recent acute infections or vaccinations. Tens of millions of PBMCs were counted before genomic DNA extraction. The CDR3 has 13 residues. Trimming left V 3 bases short and J 5 bases short, with 8 bases between. The germline V gene encodes CDR1 KGHSH and CDR2 LQKENI. Worth noting for this clone: Its cognate antigen is unknown.

Method: immunoSEQ multiplex PCR; TCRdb's copy keeps in-frame clones and lacks some. The sample records under 600,000 clones, around three quarters being singletons. The sequenced sample consisted of PBMCs. The V call is TRBV18, the J call TRBJ2-4, with D hard to call. The TCR comes from a woman in her thirties or forties in good health. Some clones in this sample may be carry-over from other donors' samples. CDR3 coding DNA: TGTGCCAGCTCACCCGGGCAGGAAAACATTCAGTACTTC. This codes for CASSPGQENIQYF.